Included here is one T cell receptor (beta chain) sequence, with context. Its specificity is unknown. One tube held mixed TRB-A and TRB-B primer pools for touch-down PCR. For each CDR3 protein, TCRdb gives one entry from its re-call of the multiplex PCR reads, without DNA. Recorded for this sample: some 12,000 distinct CDR3 sequences. The sample belongs to a study of T cell clusters in autoimmune cytopenias. About 37,500 genome equivalents of blood DNA were amplified for TRB. Study-wide results and caveats: Clustering suggested that physiological T cell clusters were missing in primary autoimmune cytopenia patients. TRB repertoire shifts in secondary cytopenia and chronic lymphocytic leukemia mostly reflected lymphoma, not autoimmunity.

The CDR3 has 19 amino acids. These records were also assigned to another study, of T cell repertoires in aging, cancer and after chemotherapy. That source notes: Compared with age-matched healthy donors, untreated hematological or solid cancer patients showed higher blood TCR clonality. In healthy donors, age-related TCR diversity loss mainly reflected lost richness.

The source is a human donor in good health. Sequencing input: peripheral blood. This chain uses TRBV12-3 or TRBV12-4 with TRBJ2-6; checking the TCRdb D call of TRBD2 is not possible without DNA. The CDR3: CASSLLSGTSNSGANVLTF.